This T cell receptor beta chain was identified during a study of neurological immune-mediated disorders. This clonotype has more than one count but fewer than ten. Stated time point: longitudinal time-point 1 (baseline). CDR1 and CDR2 (germline): DFQATT, SNEGSKA (reference sequence). V was pared by 6 bases and J by 5 bases, with 5 bases of the junction left unmatched. This CDR3 spans 13 amino acids. TCRdb recomputed calls from the 5' RACE reads with MiXCR, one row per CDR3 protein. The data contain about 49,000 distinct CDR3 sequences, less than 12% of them seen just once; the ten biggest clones take up 1.6%.

This receptor was obtained from a woman aged 40 to 50 in good health. The chain employs TRBV20-1 and TRBJ1-1; 11 nucleotides line up with TRBD1. The sample comprised PBMCs. This chain's CDR3 is CSARDRGGTEAFF. The CDR3 DNA is TGCAGTGCAAGGGACAGGGGGGGGACTGAAGCTTTCTTT.